The 12 T cell receptor beta chains below were found in one sample sequenced in a study of T cell repertoires in ileal Crohn's disease. The repertoire was sequenced with immunoSEQ multiplex PCR; TCRdb's copy has only in-frame clones and lacks some. The repertoire holds 11,000 to 15,000 clones, with roughly 78% as singletons. Sample: ileal tissue. Every receptor here comes from an adult with Crohn's disease.

This clone is medium-sized. The chain employs TRBV13 and TRBJ2-7; D perhaps matches TRBD1 (5 bases). The V end lost 1 base, the J end lost 0 bases, and 10 bases lay between the germline ends. There are 15 residues in the CDR3. The germline V gene encodes CDR1 PRHDT and CDR2 FYEKMQ (reference sequence). The CDR3 reads CASSLVQGGSYEQYF. The CDR3 DNA is TGTGCCAGCAGCTTAGTGCAGGGCGGCTCCTACGAGCAGTACTTC.

On this clone itself: The same CDR3 arises from other DNA sequences in this sample as well. The rearrangement links TRBV10-3 to TRBJ1-2; possibly TRBD1 for D (6 bases). The CDR3 totals 14 residues. Germline lookup yields CDR1 ENHRY and CDR2 SYGVKD. The germline V and J ends were trimmed by 4 bases and 7 bases, with 16 bases remaining between them. The CDR3: CAISGTPTGSGYTF. The CDR3 coding sequence is TGTGCCATCAGTGGTACACCCACAGGGTCTGGCTACACCTTC.

This chain joins TRBV5-4 and TRBJ2-5, with 9 bases that match TRBD2. The J call may be mistaken, given a closer DNA end match to TRBJ2-7. This CDR3 is 15 amino acids long. CDR1 and CDR2 (germline): SGHNT, YYREEE (reference sequence). This CDR3 reads CASSFGGRVGNEQYF. CDR3 DNA sequence: TGTGCCAGCAGCTTCGGCGGGAGGGTGGGGAACGAGCAGTACTTC.

The rearrangement joins TRBV4-1 to TRBJ2-3; TRBD2 matches 11 bases. The CDR3 is 16 amino acids. Germline values: CDR1 MGHRA, CDR2 YSYEKL. The V and J ends lost 5 bases and 5 bases, in that order; junction bases with no gene match: 9. The CDR3 nucleotides are TGCGCCAGCAGCTCTAGCGGGGGGACGCTGGGAGATACGCAGTATTTT. Its translation: CASSSSGGTLGDTQYF.

The chain uses TRBV7-6 and TRBJ1-2; 7 bases align to TRBD1. V lost 2 bases and J lost 3; bases outside the gene matches: 3. The CDR3 is 14 amino acids. CDR1 is SGHVS and CDR2 is FNYEAQ in the germline V gene. The CDR3 sequence is CASSLTQGYYGYTF. CDR3 coding DNA: TGTGCCAGCAGCTTAACACAGGGGTACTATGGCTACACCTTC.

The V gene is TRBV15, the J gene TRBJ1-5; D is possibly TRBD1 (6 bases). Trimming removed 4 bases from V and 6 bases from J, with 7 bases in between. Germline V gives CDR1 LNHNV, CDR2 YYDKDF (reference sequence). The CDR3 runs 12 residues. CDR3 residues: CATSMDSQPQHF. The CDR3 nucleotides are TGTGCCACCAGCATGGACAGTCAGCCCCAGCATTTT.

The chain recombines TRBV30 with TRBJ2-7, with D possibly matching TRBD2 (6 bases). CDR1 is GTSNPN and CDR2 is SVGIG in the germline V gene (reference sequence). V gave up 5 bases and J gave up 9 bases, with 26 bases separating them. CDR3 size: 15 residues. CDR3 sequence reads: CAWAPPLATYTRQYF. In nucleotides, the CDR3 is TGTGCCTGGGCCCCCCCGCTAGCGACCTACACCAGGCAGTACTTC.

This clone occurred a few times. The rearrangement links TRBV4-3 to TRBJ1-6; 7 bases are shared with TRBD1. This CDR3 contains 15 residues. V lost 3 bases, J lost 8 bases, and 7 bases stayed unmatched. Germline lookup yields CDR1 LGHNA and CDR2 YSLEER. The CDR3 coding sequence is TGCGCCAGCAGCCAGGTTCTGCAGGGGGATTCACCCCTCCACTTT. This translates into CASSQVLQGDSPLHF.

The gene calls are TRBV11-2 and TRBJ1-2; D unresolved. The V gene lost 5 bases and the J gene lost 6 bases, with 10 bases spanning the gap. Germline V gives CDR1 SGHAT, CDR2 FQNNGV. The CDR3 runs 12 residues. Here the CDR3 reads CASSPGGNGYTF. As DNA, the CDR3 is TGTGCCAGCAGCCCGGGAGGGAATGGCTACACCTTC.

This clone appeared a single time. The gene calls are TRBV5-1 and TRBJ1-6; the match to TRBD1 covers 9 bases. V was clipped by 4 bases and J by 1 base; unmatched bases: 3. CDR1 is SGHRS, CDR2 YFSETQ, per germline. CDR3 length: 16 amino acids. CDR3 coding DNA: TGCGCCAGCAGCCCCGGGACAGGGTCCTATAATTCACCCCTCCACTTT. Translation: CASSPGTGSYNSPLHF.

This clone came up a few times. CDR3 loop: CASVAGSYNEQFF. DNA of the CDR3: TGTGCCAGCGTTGCGGGCTCCTACAATGAGCAGTTCTTC. The chain employs TRBV6-6 and TRBJ2-1; D possibly corresponds to TRBD2 (5 bases). The V end was cut by 8 bases, the J end by 0 bases, with 8 bases between. The CDR3 is 13 amino acids. CDR1 MNHNY and CDR2 SVGAGI come from the germline V gene (reference sequence).

The chain is built from TRBV4-3 and TRBJ1-1; 7 nucleotides agree with TRBD1. J lost 3 bases, V lost 4 bases, and 8 bases had no gene match. This CDR3 spans 15 amino acids. CDR1 and CDR2 from the germline V gene are LGHNA and YSLEER. The CDR3 DNA sequence: TGCGCCAGCAGCCCAGAGACAGGGTTGTACACTGAAGCTTTCTTT. Translated, it gives CASSPETGLYTEAFF.